Only a few counts were recorded for the clone carrying this TCR beta chain. What it binds is not known. Construction of the TCRbeta library involved unique molecular identifiers. TCRdb reprocessed the PCR reads via MiXCR and lists one record per CDR3 protein. In the table there are roughly 82,000 distinct CDR3 sequences, approximately 14% of which are singletons. The CDR3 runs 14 residues. CDR1 SGHTA and CDR2 FQGNSA come from the germline V gene. With 1 base clipped from V and 11 bases from J, the junction kept 7 bases outside the gene matches. This record belongs to a study of T-cell reconstitution after alpha-beta-depleted transplantation in children. General observations from the study: In patients about two months after transplant, alpha-beta T cells reportedly arose from several hundred expanded graft clones.

The gene calls are TRBV7-2 and TRBJ2-3, with 9 bases aligning to TRBD1. Sequences were derived from PBMCs, mostly from graft donor cells, sampled 180 days after TCRalphabeta/CD19-depleted stem cell transplant. The TCR was taken from a male patient aged 2-15 years who had a stem cell transplant for acute lymphoblastic leukemia, so the T cells may come from the graft donor. CDR3 sequence (DNA): TGTGCCAGCAGCTTAGGGACAGGGGTTAGGGGGCAGTATTTT. Its protein product is CASSLGTGVRGQYF.